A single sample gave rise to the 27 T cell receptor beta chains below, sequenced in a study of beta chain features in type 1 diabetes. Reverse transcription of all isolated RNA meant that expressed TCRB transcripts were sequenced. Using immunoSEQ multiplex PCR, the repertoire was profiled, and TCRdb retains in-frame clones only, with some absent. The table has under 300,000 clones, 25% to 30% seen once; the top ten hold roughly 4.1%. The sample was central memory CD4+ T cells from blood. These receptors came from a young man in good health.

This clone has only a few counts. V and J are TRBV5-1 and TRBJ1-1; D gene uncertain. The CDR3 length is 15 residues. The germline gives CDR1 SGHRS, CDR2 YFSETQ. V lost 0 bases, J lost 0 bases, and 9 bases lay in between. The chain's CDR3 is CASSLAAAMNTEAFF. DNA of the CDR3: TGCGCCAGCAGCTTGGCCGCAGCCATGAACACTGAAGCTTTCTTT.

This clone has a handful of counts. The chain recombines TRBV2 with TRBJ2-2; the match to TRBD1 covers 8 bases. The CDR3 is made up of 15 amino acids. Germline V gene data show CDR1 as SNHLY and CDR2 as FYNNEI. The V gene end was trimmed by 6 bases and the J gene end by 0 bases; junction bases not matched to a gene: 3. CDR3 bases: TGTGCCAGCAGCTGGACAGGGCCGAACACCGGGGAGCTGTTTTTT. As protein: CASSWTGPNTGELFF.

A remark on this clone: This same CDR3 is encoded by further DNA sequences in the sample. CDR3 sequence reads: CSAMGQGAYEQYF. The CDR3 coding sequence is TGCAGCGCCATGGGACAGGGGGCGTACGAGCAGTACTTC. The V call is TRBV29-1, the J call TRBJ2-7; TRBD1 agrees at 12 bases. Trimming cost V 7 bases and J 4 bases; bases outside gene matches: 5. The V gene's germline CDR1 is SQVTM and CDR2 ANQGSEA. This CDR3 has 13 residues.

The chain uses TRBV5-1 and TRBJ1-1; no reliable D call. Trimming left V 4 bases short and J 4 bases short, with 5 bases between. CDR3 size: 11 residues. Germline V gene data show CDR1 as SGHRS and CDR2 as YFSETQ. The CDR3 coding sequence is TGCGCCAGCAGCGACCTCACTGAAGCTTTCTTT. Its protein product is CASSDLTEAFF. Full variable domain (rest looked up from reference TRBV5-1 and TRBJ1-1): KAGVTQTPRYLIKTRGQQVTLSCSPISGHRSVSWYQQTPGQGLQFLFEYFSETQRNKGNFPGRFSGRQFSNSRSEMNVSTLELGDSALYLCASSDLTEAFFGQGTRLTVV.

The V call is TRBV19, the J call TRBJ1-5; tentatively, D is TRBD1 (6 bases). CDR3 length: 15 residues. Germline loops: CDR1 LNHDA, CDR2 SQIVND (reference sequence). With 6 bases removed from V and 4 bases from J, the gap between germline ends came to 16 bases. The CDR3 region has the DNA TGTGCCAGTAGAGTGACAGGAGAGAGTAATCAGCCCCAGCATTTT. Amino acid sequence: CASRVTGESNQPQHF.

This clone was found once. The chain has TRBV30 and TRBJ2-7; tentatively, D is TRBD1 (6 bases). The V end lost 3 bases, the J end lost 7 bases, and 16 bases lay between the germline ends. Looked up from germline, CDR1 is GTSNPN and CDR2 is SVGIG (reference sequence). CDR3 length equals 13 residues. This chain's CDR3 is CAWSPQGPVEQYF. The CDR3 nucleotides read TGTGCCTGGAGCCCCCAGGGGCCTGTAGAGCAGTACTTC.

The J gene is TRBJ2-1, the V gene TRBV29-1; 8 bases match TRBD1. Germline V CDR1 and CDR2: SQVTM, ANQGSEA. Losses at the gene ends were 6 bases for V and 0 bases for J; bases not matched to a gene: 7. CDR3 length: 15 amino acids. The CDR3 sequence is CSVANRGDSYNEQFF. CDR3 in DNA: TGCAGCGTAGCGAACAGGGGGGACTCCTACAATGAGCAGTTCTTC.

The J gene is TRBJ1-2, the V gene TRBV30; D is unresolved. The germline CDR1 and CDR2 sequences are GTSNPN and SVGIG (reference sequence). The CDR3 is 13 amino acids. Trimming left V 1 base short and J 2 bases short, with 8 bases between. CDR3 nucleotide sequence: TGTGCCTGGAGTGGCGGAGGGAACTATGGCTACACCTTC. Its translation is CAWSGGGNYGYTF.

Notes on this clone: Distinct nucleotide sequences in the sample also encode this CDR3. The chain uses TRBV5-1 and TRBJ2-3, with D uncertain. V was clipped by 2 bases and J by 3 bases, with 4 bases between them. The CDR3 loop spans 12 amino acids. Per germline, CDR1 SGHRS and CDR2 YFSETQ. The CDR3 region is CASSLDTDTQYF. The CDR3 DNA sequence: TGCGCCAGCAGCTTAGATACAGATACGCAGTATTTT.

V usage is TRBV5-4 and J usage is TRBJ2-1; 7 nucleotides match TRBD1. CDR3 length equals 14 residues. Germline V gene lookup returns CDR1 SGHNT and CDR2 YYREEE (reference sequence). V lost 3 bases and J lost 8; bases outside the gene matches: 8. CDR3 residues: CASSSRQGSDEQFF. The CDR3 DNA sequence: TGTGCCAGCAGCTCAAGACAGGGTAGCGATGAGCAGTTCTTC.

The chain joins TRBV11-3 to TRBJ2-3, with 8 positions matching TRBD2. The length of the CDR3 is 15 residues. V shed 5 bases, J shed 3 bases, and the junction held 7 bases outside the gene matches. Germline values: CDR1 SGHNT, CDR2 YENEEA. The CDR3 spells CASSQAGTRTDTQYF. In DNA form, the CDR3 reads TGTGCCAGCAGCCAAGCCGGGACTAGAACAGATACGCAGTATTTT.

The DNA of the CDR3 is TGTGCCAGCTCGGGGACTAGCAACGAGCAGTACTTC. This translates into CASSGTSNEQYF. V usage is TRBV6-6 and J usage is TRBJ2-7; 9 bases align to TRBD2. The CDR3 runs to 12 residues. Trimming removed 8 bases from V and 5 bases from J; junction bases left unmatched: 4. CDR1 and CDR2 (germline): MNHNY, SVGAGI (reference sequence).

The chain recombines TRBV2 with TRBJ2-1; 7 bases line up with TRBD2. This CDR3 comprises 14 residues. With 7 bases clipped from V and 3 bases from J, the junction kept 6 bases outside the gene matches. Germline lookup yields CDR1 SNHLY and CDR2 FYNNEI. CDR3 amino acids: CASKQAGLYNEQFF. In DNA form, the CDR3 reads TGTGCCAGCAAACAAGCGGGGCTCTACAATGAGCAGTTCTTC.

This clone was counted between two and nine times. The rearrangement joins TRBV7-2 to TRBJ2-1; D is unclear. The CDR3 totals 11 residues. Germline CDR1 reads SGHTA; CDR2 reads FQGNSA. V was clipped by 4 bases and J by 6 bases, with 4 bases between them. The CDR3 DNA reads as TGTGCCAGCAGCTGGCTCAATGAGCAGTTCTTC. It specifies CASSWLNEQFF.

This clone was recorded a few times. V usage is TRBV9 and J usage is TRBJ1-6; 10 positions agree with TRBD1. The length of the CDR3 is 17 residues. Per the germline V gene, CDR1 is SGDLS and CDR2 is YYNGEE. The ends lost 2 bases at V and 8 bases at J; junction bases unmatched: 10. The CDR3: CASSVGAGQGLDSPLHF. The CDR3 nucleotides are TGTGCCAGCAGCGTCGGGGCGGGACAGGGGTTGGATTCACCCCTCCACTTT.

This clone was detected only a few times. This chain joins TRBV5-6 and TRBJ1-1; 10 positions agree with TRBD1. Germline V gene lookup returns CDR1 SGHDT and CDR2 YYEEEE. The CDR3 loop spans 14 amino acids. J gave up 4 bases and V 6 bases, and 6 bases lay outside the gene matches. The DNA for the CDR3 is TGTGCCAGCACCCTGCGGGACAGGGGCACTGAAGCTTTCTTT. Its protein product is CASTLRDRGTEAFF.

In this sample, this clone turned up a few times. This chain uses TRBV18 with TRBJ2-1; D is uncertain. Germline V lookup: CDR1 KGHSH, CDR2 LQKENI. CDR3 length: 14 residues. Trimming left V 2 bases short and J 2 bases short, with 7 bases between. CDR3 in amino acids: CASSPDPAYNEQFF. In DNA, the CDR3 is TGTGCCAGCTCACCAGACCCGGCCTACAATGAGCAGTTCTTC.

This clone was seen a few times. CDR3 region: CASDRGNTEAFF. In DNA, the CDR3 is TGTGCCTCTGACAGGGGGAACACTGAAGCTTTCTTT. The chain combines TRBV30 with TRBJ1-1; 8 nucleotides match TRBD1. Per the germline V gene, CDR1 is GTSNPN and CDR2 is SVGIG (reference sequence). After removal of 7 bases from V and 1 base from J, the junction contained 2 bases not matched to a gene. The CDR3 length is 12 residues.

CDR3 loop: CASRPGPPNTEAFF. CDR3 nucleotide sequence: TGTGCCAGCCGACCGGGACCCCCGAACACTGAAGCTTTCTTT. The rearrangement links TRBV27 to TRBJ1-1, with a tentative D call TRBD1 (5 bases). Looked up from germline, CDR1 is MNHEY and CDR2 is SMNVEV (reference sequence). Trimming took 8 bases from V and 1 from J, leaving 14 bases between them. This CDR3 has 14 amino acids.

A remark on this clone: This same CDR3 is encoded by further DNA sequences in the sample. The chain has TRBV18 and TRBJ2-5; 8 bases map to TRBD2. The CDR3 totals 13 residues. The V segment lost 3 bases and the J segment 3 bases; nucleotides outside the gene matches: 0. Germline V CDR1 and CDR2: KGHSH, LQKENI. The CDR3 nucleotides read TGTGCCAGCTCACCGGGACTAGAAGAGACCCAGTACTTC. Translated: CASSPGLEETQYF.

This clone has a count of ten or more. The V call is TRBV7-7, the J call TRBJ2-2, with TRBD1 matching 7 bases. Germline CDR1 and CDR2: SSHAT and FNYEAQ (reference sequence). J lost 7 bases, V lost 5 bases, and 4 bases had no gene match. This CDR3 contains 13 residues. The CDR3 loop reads CASSLDRVGELFF. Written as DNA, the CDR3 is TGTGCCAGCAGCCTAGACAGGGTCGGGGAGCTGTTTTTT. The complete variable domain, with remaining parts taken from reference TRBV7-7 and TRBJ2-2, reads GAGVSQSPRYKVTKRGQDVTLRCDPISSHATLYWYQQALGQGPEFLTYFNYEAQPDKSGLPSDRFSAERPEGSISTLTIQRTEQRDSAMYRCASSLDRVGELFFGEGSRLTVL.

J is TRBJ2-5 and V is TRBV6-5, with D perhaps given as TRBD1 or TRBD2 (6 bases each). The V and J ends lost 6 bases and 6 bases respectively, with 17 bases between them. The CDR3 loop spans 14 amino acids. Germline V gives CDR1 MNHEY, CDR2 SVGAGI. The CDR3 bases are TGTGCCAGCAGGGAAGCCGGGGGCGGAAAGACCCAGTACTTC. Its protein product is CASREAGGGKTQYF.

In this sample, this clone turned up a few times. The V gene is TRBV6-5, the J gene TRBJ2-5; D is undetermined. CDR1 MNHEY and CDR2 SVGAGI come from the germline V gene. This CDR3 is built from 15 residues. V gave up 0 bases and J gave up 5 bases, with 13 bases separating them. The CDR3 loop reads CASSYSSTKAETQYF. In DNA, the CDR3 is TGTGCCAGCAGTTACTCGTCCACAAAGGCGGAGACCCAGTACTTC.

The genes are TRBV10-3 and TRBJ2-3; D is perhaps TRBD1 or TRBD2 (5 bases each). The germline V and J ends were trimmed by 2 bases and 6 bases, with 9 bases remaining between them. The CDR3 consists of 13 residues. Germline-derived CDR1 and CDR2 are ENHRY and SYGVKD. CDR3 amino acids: CAISEGTGDTQYF. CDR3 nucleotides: TGTGCCATCAGTGAGGGGACGGGGGATACGCAGTATTTT.

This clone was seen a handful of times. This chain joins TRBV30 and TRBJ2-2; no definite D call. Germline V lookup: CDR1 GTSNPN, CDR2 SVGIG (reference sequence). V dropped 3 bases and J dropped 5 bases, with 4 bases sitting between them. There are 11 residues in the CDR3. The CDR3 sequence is CAWRVTGELFF. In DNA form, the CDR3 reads TGTGCCTGGAGAGTTACCGGGGAGCTGTTTTTT.

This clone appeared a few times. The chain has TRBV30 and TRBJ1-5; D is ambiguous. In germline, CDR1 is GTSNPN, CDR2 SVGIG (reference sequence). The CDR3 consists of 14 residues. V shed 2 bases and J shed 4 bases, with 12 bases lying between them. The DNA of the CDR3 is TGTGCCTGGAGTTCGCAAGGTACTAATCAGCCCCAGCATTTT. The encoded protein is CAWSSQGTNQPQHF.

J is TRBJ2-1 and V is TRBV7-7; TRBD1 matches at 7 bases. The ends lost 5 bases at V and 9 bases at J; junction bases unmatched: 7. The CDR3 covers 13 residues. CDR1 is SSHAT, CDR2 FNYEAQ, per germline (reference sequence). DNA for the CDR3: TGTGCCAGCAGCCGGTCACAGGGGCTTGAGCAGTTCTTC. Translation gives CASSRSQGLEQFF.